A selection of T cell receptor beta chains follows, all from one sample in a study of cytotoxic CD8 clonotypes in ibrutinib-treated CLL. Data came from immunoSEQ multiplex PCR; TCRdb stores just in-frame clones and leaves some out. Among about 200,000 clones listed, around 70% were seen once. This specimen was PBMCs, taken after 12 months of ibrutinib treatment. Every receptor here comes from a human donor with chronic lymphocytic leukemia. CDR3s include the opening cysteine and the closing phenylalanine or tryptophan. A D gene is named only where the DNA matches it firmly. Not every row has a clone size; where given, it reads once, few, many or a size class.

clone size	V gene	D gene	J gene	CDR3 length	CDR3 protein	CDR3 DNA
NA	TRBV25-1	NA	TRBJ2-1	12	CASSLGYNEQFF	TGTGCCAGCAGTTTAGGCTACAATGAGCAGTTCTTC
NA	TRBV5-4	NA	TRBJ2-7	13	CASSLRGTYEQYF	TGTGCCAGCAGCTTGAGAGGGACCTACGAGCAGTACTTC
NA	TRBV5-1	TRBD2	TRBJ2-1	18	CASSLSGLAGGNYNEQFF	TGCGCCAGCAGCTTGTCGGGACTAGCGGGGGGGAACTACAATGAGCAGTTCTTC
NA	TRBV5-1	NA	TRBJ1-3	15	CASSLYTGSGNTIYF	TGCGCCAGCAGCCTTTATACAGGATCTGGAAACACCATATATTTT
few	TRBV5-1	TRBD1	TRBJ1-1	17	CASSSPTGTLLNTEAFF	TGCGCCAGCAGCTCCCCGACAGGGACCCTTTTGAACACTGAAGCTTTCTTT
NA	TRBV16	NA	TRBJ1-5	12	CASSQPLQPQHF	TGTGCCAGCAGCCAACCGCTACAGCCCCAGCATTTT
once	TRBV7-8	NA	TRBJ1-1	13	CAVSDGLHTEAFF	TGTGCCGTATCTGACGGATTACACACTGAAGCTTTCTTT
NA	TRBV6-6	TRBD1	TRBJ2-5	13	CASSGGQGETQYF	TGTGCCAGCAGTGGAGGACAGGGCGAGACCCAGTACTTC
NA	TRBV25-1	TRBD1	TRBJ2-7	15	CASSARRTGGYEQYF	TGTGCCAGCAGTGCCCGGCGGACAGGGGGCTACGAGCAGTACTTC
NA	TRBV6-5	TRBD1	TRBJ1-2	15	CASSYSGQGPDGYTF	TGTGCCAGCAGTTACTCCGGACAGGGCCCTGATGGCTACACCTTC
NA	TRBV19	TRBD1	TRBJ1-5	19	CASTKKTWTGGFSNQPQHF	TGTGCCAGTACTAAAAAGACTTGGACAGGGGGATTTAGCAATCAGCCCCAGCATTTT
NA	TRBV6-5	NA	TRBJ1-2	14	CASSRDRMGYGYTF	TGTGCCAGCAGCCGAGACAGGATGGGCTATGGCTACACCTTC
NA	TRBV2	NA	TRBJ1-5	15	CASSDQQVSSQPQHF	TGTGCCAGCAGTGATCAGCAGGTCTCAAGTCAGCCCCAGCATTTT
NA	TRBV7-9	TRBD1	TRBJ1-4	15	CASSPGTGVNEKLFF	TGTGCCAGCAGCCCCGGGACAGGGGTTAATGAAAAACTGTTTTTT
NA	TRBV5-6	NA	TRBJ2-7	12	CASSLASGEQYF	TGTGCCAGCAGCTTGGCTTCCGGCGAGCAGTACTTC
NA	TRBV19	TRBD1	TRBJ2-7	14	CASSLARGRDEQYF	TGTGCCAGTAGTCTTGCCAGGGGGCGGGATGAGCAGTACTTC